This TCR beta chain was sequenced for a study of shared T cell receptors in the human thymus. The table came from immunoSEQ multiplex PCR; TCRdb's copy has only in-frame clones and leaves some out. The sample contains about 660,000 clones, approximately 87% of which appear only once. With V trimmed by 6 bases and J by 3 bases, 3 bases remained unmatched. This CDR3 has 16 amino acids. Per germline, CDR1 ENHRY and CDR2 SYGVKD. This clone was recorded only once. These data were also filed under a second study, of human thymus T cells. That paper notes: Thymic resections from corrective heart surgery supplied the tissue. Related research described strongly overlapping thymic repertoires in unrelated people.

The sequence was collected from a boy younger than two with a congenital heart defect. Specimen: thymocytes. The rearrangement joins TRBV10-3 to TRBJ2-3; 16 bases line up with TRBD2. In DNA, the CDR3 is TGTGCCATCAGGGGGGGACTAGCGGGAGGGACAGATACGCAGTATTTT. This translates into CAIRGGLAGGTDTQYF.